One and the same sample provided the 25 T cell receptor beta chains below, sequenced in a study of blood T cell repertoires in COVID-19. The repertoire was sequenced with immunoSEQ multiplex PCR; TCRdb's copy has only in-frame clones and lacks some. The profile shows just under 20,000 clones, more than 80% of them singletons. The sequenced sample was peripheral blood. These receptors were taken from a woman in her fifties or sixties with active COVID-19.

The CDR3 is CASSNLAGANEQFF. The DNA for the CDR3 is TGTGCCAGTAGTAACCTAGCGGGAGCTAATGAGCAGTTCTTC. The gene calls are TRBV19 and TRBJ2-1; 10 bases agree with TRBD2. V lost 4 bases to trimming and J lost 7 bases; unmatched junction nucleotides: 4. The CDR3 consists of 14 residues. Looked up from germline, CDR1 is LNHDA and CDR2 is SQIVND (reference sequence).

V gene TRBV6-1 combines with J gene TRBJ1-4, with D unresolved. CDR3 length: 14 residues. CDR1 is MNHNS and CDR2 is SASEGT in the germline V gene. V shed 2 bases and J shed 8 bases, with 12 bases lying between them. DNA for the CDR3: TGTGCCAGCAGTGAATCCTGGGCGACCGAAAAACTGTTTTTT. Translating it yields CASSESWATEKLFF.

This clone was detected once. The CDR3 loop reads CASRSTSAITGELFF. CDR3 DNA sequence: TGTGCCAGCAGATCGACTAGCGCTATCACCGGGGAGCTGTTTTTT. This chain connects TRBV3-1 (or the pseudogene TRBV3-2) to TRBJ2-2, with 8 bases fitting TRBD2. The junction had 7 bases not matched to a gene; V was cut back by 6 bases and J by 4 bases. The CDR3 length is 15 residues. Germline values: CDR1 LGHDT, CDR2 YNNKEL (reference sequence).

The sample holds a few counts of this clone. The gene calls are TRBV4-1 and TRBJ2-5; maybe TRBD1 (5 bases). The CDR3 sequence is 13 residues long. CDR1 is MGHRA, CDR2 YSYEKL, per germline. Trimming shortened V by 7 bases and J by 7 bases, and 16 bases separated the two germline ends. The CDR3 here is CASTRRGEGTQYF. CDR3 in DNA: TGCGCCAGCACCCGAAGGGGCGAAGGGACCCAGTACTTC.

This clone was detected only once. The CDR3 protein is CASSSRAPAQYF. The CDR3 nucleotides read TGTGCCAGCAGCTCCAGGGCCCCCGCCCAGTACTTC. The V gene is TRBV28, the J gene TRBJ2-5; D might be TRBD1 (5 bases). This CDR3 is 12 amino acids long. V lost 6 bases, J lost 9 bases, and 14 bases lay in between. Germline V CDR1 and CDR2: MDHEN, SYDVKM.

The rearrangement links TRBV23-1 to TRBJ2-4; maybe TRBD1 (6 bases). TRBV23-1 is noted as an ORF with a role that remains uncertain. CDR3 length: 16 amino acids. V shed 2 bases and J shed 0 bases, with 11 bases lying between them. CDR3: CASSQDRLEAKNIQYF. CDR3 bases: TGCGCCAGCAGTCAAGACAGGTTGGAAGCCAAAAACATTCAGTACTTC.

This clone showed up just a few times. V is TRBV18 and J is TRBJ2-7; D perhaps matches TRBD1 (6 bases). The CDR3 is 13 residues long. Germline V gene sequence: CDR1 KGHSH, CDR2 LQKENI. V was pared by 4 bases and J by 3 bases, with 10 bases between. CDR3 sequence: CASSRGPNYEQYF. The CDR3 nucleotides are TGTGCCAGCTCACGGGGGCCGAACTACGAGCAGTACTTC. Full variable domain (rest looked up from reference TRBV18 and TRBJ2-7): NAGVMQNPRHLVRRRGQEARLRCSPMKGHSHVYWYRQLPEEGLKFMVYLQKENIIDESGMPKERFSAEFPKEGPSILRIQQVVRGDSAAYFCASSRGPNYEQYFGPGTRLTVT.

The chain employs TRBV2 and TRBJ1-1; no clear D gene. This CDR3 is built from 12 residues. Germline V lookup: CDR1 SNHLY, CDR2 FYNNEI. With 0 bases removed from V and 11 bases from J, the gap between germline ends came to 10 bases. CDR3 region: CASSEALRSAFF. The DNA of the CDR3 is TGTGCCAGCAGTGAAGCGCTGAGGAGCGCTTTCTTT.

The V call is TRBV19, the J call TRBJ2-7, with TRBD2 matching over 7 bases. The CDR3 is 15 amino acids. The junction had 10 bases not matched to a gene; V was cut back by 2 bases and J by 6 bases. Germline V gene data show CDR1 as LNHDA and CDR2 as SQIVND (reference sequence). CDR3 DNA sequence: TGTGCCAGTAGTATAATCGGCGGGAGAGCCGCCGAGCAGTACTTC. The encoded protein is CASSIIGGRAAEQYF. The whole variable domain, filled in from reference TRBV19 and TRBJ2-7, reads DGGITQSPKYLFRKEGQNVTLSCEQNLNHDAMYWYRQDPGQGLRLIYYSQIVNDFQKGDIAEGYSVSREKKESFPLTVTSAQKNPTAFYLCASSIIGGRAAEQYFGPGTRLTVT.

CDR3 loop: CASSSTGLDYGYTF. The CDR3 nucleotides read TGTGCCAGCAGCTCGACAGGGCTAGACTATGGCTACACCTTC. V is TRBV7-9 and J is TRBJ1-2, with TRBD1 matching 7 bases. J lost 3 bases, V lost 4 bases, and 5 bases had no gene match. The CDR3 extends over 14 amino acids. The germline V gene encodes CDR1 SEHNR and CDR2 FQNEAQ (reference sequence).

This rearrangement joins TRBV7-9 to TRBJ1-5; D is perhaps TRBD1 (6 bases). V dropped 3 bases and J dropped 5 bases, with 8 bases sitting between them. The CDR3 sequence is 13 residues long. Germline assignment: CDR1 SEHNR and CDR2 FQNEAQ (reference sequence). CDR3 sequence (DNA): TGTGCCAGCAGCTTTGCAGGGGATCAGCCCCAGCATTTT. Translating gives CASSFAGDQPQHF.

The rearrangement links TRBV7-9 to TRBJ1-2; tentatively, D is TRBD1 (5 bases). Germline lookup yields CDR1 SEHNR and CDR2 FQNEAQ (reference sequence). V was clipped by 4 bases and J by 5 bases, with 26 bases between them. The CDR3 extends over 18 amino acids. The CDR3 DNA follows: TGTGCCAGCAGCTATAGTCGCCCAGGGCAGGGATTGGGGTATGGCTACACCTTC. This encodes CASSYSRPGQGLGYGYTF.

V and J are TRBV20-1 and TRBJ1-1; no definite D call. This CDR3 is built from 11 residues. CDR1 and CDR2 (germline): DFQATT, SNEGSKA (reference sequence). V lost 3 bases, J lost 11 bases, and 13 bases lay in between. CDR3 bases: TGCAGTGCTAGGTGGGAGGTTACGGCTTTCTTT. Residues: CSARWEVTAFF.

The chain carries TRBV27 and TRBJ2-1, with D perhaps TRBD2 (6 bases). The CDR3 has 16 residues. The V gene's germline CDR1 is MNHEY and CDR2 SMNVEV (reference sequence). Trimming took 10 bases from V and 4 from J, leaving 23 bases between them. The CDR3 protein is CATPPRTGVGYNEQFF. In DNA form, the CDR3 reads TGTGCCACCCCTCCCAGAACGGGGGTGGGGTACAATGAGCAGTTCTTC.

The chain employs TRBV25-1 and TRBJ1-1; possible D gene TRBD1, 6 bases. The CDR3 has 16 residues. Deletions cut 0 bases from V and 3 bases from J, with 14 bases between. CDR1 MGHDK and CDR2 SYGVNS come from the germline V gene. The chain's CDR3 is CASSEYGGSRHTEAFF. CDR3 sequence (DNA): TGTGCCAGCAGTGAATATGGGGGCAGCCGGCACACTGAAGCTTTCTTT.

The chain couples TRBV5-4 to TRBJ1-4; maybe TRBD1 (5 bases). There are 15 residues in the CDR3. The V and J ends lost 2 bases and 5 bases respectively, with 13 bases between them. Germline V gives CDR1 SGHNT, CDR2 YYREEE (reference sequence). CDR3 sequence: CASSFGGDRNEKLFF. CDR3 coding DNA: TGTGCCAGCAGCTTCGGAGGGGATCGGAATGAAAAACTGTTTTTT.

The gene calls are TRBV2 and TRBJ2-1, with 8 bases aligning to TRBD2. Germline CDR1 and CDR2: SNHLY and FYNNEI. The CDR3 is made up of 15 amino acids. V was clipped by 3 bases and J by 9 bases; unmatched bases: 10. The CDR3 reads CASSELAGTVAEQFF. In DNA, the CDR3 is TGTGCCAGCAGTGAGTTAGCGGGAACCGTCGCTGAGCAGTTCTTC.

The rearrangement joins TRBV7-9 to TRBJ1-4, with TRBD1 matching 9 bases. CDR1 SEHNR and CDR2 FQNEAQ come from the germline V gene (reference sequence). Unmatched junction bases numbered 1, after V lost 5 bases and J lost 3 bases. This CDR3 contains 14 residues. Here the CDR3 reads CASSRDRANEKLFF. Here the CDR3 DNA reads TGTGCCAGCAGCCGGGACAGGGCTAATGAAAAACTGTTTTTT.

The chain joins TRBV27 to TRBJ2-1; D gene uncertain. This CDR3 has 14 amino acids. V was pared by 3 bases and J by 1 base, with 7 bases between. The germline V gene has CDR1 MNHEY and CDR2 SMNVEV (reference sequence). The CDR3 is CASSFWQSYNEQFF. The CDR3, as DNA: TGTGCCAGCAGTTTTTGGCAGTCCTACAATGAGCAGTTCTTC.

This clone has just one count. The chain is built from TRBV10-3 and TRBJ2-6; D possibly corresponds to TRBD2 (5 bases). Deletions cut 10 bases from V and 2 bases from J, with 18 bases between. The CDR3 contains 16 residues. Germline V gene sequence: CDR1 ENHRY, CDR2 SYGVKD. The CDR3, as DNA: TGTGCCACCAAACACGGGGAAGGTGCTGGGGCCAACGTCCTGACTTTC. Residues: CATKHGEGAGANVLTF.

The chain combines TRBV5-6 with TRBJ2-1; D unclear. Per the germline V gene, CDR1 is SGHDT and CDR2 is YYEEEE. This CDR3 spans 18 amino acids. The V and J ends lost 4 bases and 4 bases respectively, with 24 bases between them. In DNA form, the CDR3 reads TGTGCCAGCAGCATAACCCGACCTTCCGAGGAAGTATACAATGAGCAGTTCTTC. It codes for CASSITRPSEEVYNEQFF.

The chain links TRBV27 to TRBJ2-1; 7 bases map to TRBD2. Germline CDR1 reads MNHEY; CDR2 reads SMNVEV (reference sequence). This CDR3 contains 16 residues. Germline trimming cut 3 bases from V and 7 bases from J; bases unmatched to any gene: 12. The chain's CDR3 is CASSFNSGHPGNEQFF. The CDR3 DNA sequence: TGTGCCAGCAGTTTTAATAGCGGGCACCCGGGAAATGAGCAGTTCTTC.

The chain couples TRBV19 to TRBJ2-7; 7 bases line up with TRBD2. Germline V CDR1 and CDR2: LNHDA, SQIVND (reference sequence). The CDR3 covers 14 residues. The V gene end was trimmed by 6 bases and the J gene end by 0 bases; junction bases not matched to a gene: 5. The CDR3 DNA reads TGTGCCAGTAGGAAAATAGCGGGCTCCTACGAGCAGTACTTC. Its protein product is CASRKIAGSYEQYF.

The CDR3 region is CASSGGASGETDTQYF. The CDR3 DNA sequence: TGCGCCAGCAGCGGGGGGGCTAGCGGGGAGACAGATACGCAGTATTTT. V and J are TRBV5-1 and TRBJ2-3; 9 nucleotides agree with TRBD2. Trimming cost V 4 bases and J 3 bases; bases outside gene matches: 9. CDR3 length: 16 amino acids. Germline assignment: CDR1 SGHRS and CDR2 YFSETQ. Together with reference TRBV5-1 and TRBJ2-3, the CDR3 gives the full variable domain: KAGVTQTPRYLIKTRGQQVTLSCSPISGHRSVSWYQQTPGQGLQFLFEYFSETQRNKGNFPGRFSGRQFSNSRSEMNVSTLELGDSALYLCASSGGASGETDTQYFGPGTRLTVL.

This clone occurred once. The V call is TRBV5-1, the J call TRBJ1-3, with D possibly matching TRBD1 (6 bases). This CDR3 contains 16 residues. V lost 2 bases and J 4 bases, leaving 16 bases between the germline ends. The V gene's germline CDR1 is SGHRS and CDR2 YFSETQ. This CDR3 reads CASSFGPTGTGNTIYF. For the CDR3, the DNA is TGCGCCAGCAGCTTTGGCCCTACAGGGACCGGAAACACCATATATTTT. The full variable domain, in which reference TRBV5-1 and TRBJ1-3 provide the parts outside the CDR3, is KAGVTQTPRYLIKTRGQQVTLSCSPISGHRSVSWYQQTPGQGLQFLFEYFSETQRNKGNFPGRFSGRQFSNSRSEMNVSTLELGDSALYLCASSFGPTGTGNTIYFGEGSWLTVV.